This T cell receptor beta chain was documented in a study of blood T cell repertoires in COVID-19. Whole-study context: PBMCs, B-cell-depleted T cells, or T cells were the source of the cDNA or gDNA that made up the material.

The CDR3 spans 17 residues. Germline assignment: CDR1 SGHRS and CDR2 YFSETQ. Trimming removed 6 bases from V and 2 bases from J; junction bases left unmatched: 11. Per the original methods: Counts of nucleated cells, estimated from reference gene primer amplification, were obtained. This table comes from immunoSEQ multiplex PCR, and its TCRdb copy is limited to in-frame clones, with some not included. V and J calls and clone size follow that table, whereas D and trimming were derived from the DNA. The repertoire includes about 370,000 clones, 89% of them detected once, and about 3% sits in the top ten.

V usage is TRBV5-1 and J usage is TRBJ2-3; TRBD2 agrees at 11 bases. The specimen sequenced was peripheral blood. The TCR comes from a woman aged 25 to 39 with COVID-19, enrolled during active disease. In DNA form, the CDR3 reads TGCGCCAGCAACCCCTCGATAGCGGGAGGGATCACAGATACGCAGTATTTT. Protein: CASNPSIAGGITDTQYF.